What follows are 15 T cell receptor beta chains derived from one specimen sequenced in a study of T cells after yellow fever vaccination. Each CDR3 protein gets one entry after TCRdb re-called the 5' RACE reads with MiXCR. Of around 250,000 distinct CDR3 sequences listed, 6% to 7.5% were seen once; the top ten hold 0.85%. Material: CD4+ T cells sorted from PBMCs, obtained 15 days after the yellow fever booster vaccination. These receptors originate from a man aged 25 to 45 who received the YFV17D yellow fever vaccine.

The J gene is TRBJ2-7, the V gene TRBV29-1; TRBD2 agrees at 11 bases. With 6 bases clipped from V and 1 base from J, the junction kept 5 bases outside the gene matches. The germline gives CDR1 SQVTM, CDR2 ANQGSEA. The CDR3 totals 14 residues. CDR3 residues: CSVVSGRGSYEQYF. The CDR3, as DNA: TGCAGCGTGGTTAGCGGGAGGGGTTCCTACGAGCAGTACTTC.

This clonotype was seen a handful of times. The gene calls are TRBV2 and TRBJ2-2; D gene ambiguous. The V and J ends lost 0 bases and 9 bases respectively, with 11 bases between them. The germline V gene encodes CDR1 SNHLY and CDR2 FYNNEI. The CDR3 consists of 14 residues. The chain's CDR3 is CASSEARPVRELFF. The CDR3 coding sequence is TGTGCCAGCAGTGAAGCGCGGCCAGTCAGGGAGCTGTTTTTT.

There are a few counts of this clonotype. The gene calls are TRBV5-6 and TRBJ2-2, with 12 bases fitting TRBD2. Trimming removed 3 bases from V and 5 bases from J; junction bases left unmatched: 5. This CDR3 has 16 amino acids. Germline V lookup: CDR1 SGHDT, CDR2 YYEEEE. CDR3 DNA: TGTGCCAGCAGCTCCCATCTAGCGGGAGGGACCGGGGAGCTGTTTTTT. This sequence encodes CASSSHLAGGTGELFF. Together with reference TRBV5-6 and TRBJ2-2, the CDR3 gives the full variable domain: DAGVTQSPTHLIKTRGQQVTLRCSPKSGHDTVSWYQQALGQGPQFIFQYYEEEERQRGNFPDRFSGHQFPNYSSELNVNALLLGDSALYLCASSSHLAGGTGELFFGEGSRLTVL.

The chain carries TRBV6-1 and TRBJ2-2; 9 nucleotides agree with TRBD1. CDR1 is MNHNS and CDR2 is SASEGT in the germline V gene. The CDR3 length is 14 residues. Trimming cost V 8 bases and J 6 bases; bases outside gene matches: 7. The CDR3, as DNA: TGTGCCAGCGGAACAGGGGGCCCGGCCGGGGAGCTGTTTTTT. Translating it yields CASGTGGPAGELFF.

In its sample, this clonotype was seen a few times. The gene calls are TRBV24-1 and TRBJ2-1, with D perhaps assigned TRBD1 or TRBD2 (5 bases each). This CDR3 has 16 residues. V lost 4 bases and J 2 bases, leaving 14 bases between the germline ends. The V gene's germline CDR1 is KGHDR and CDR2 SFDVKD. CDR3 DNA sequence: TGTGCCACCAGTGACCCGGGACCGGGAACCTACAATGAGCAGTTCTTC. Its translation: CATSDPGPGTYNEQFF.

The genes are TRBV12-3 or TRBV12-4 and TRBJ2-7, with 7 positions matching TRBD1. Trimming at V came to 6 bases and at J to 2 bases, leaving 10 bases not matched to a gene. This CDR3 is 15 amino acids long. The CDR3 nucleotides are TGTGCCAGCAGCCCCGACAGGGAGAGACCCTACGAGCAGTACTTC. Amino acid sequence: CASSPDRERPYEQYF.

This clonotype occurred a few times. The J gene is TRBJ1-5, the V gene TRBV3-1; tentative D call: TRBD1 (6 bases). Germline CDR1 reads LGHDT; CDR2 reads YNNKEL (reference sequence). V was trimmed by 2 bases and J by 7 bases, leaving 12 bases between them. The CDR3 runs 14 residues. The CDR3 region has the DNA TGTGCCAGCAGCCAAACAGGGCTACGGCAGCCCCAGCATTTT. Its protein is CASSQTGLRQPQHF.

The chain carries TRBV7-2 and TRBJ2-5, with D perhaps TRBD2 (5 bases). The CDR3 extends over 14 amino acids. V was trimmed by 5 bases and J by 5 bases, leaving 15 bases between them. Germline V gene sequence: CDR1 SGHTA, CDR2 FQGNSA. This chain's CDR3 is CASSRSGKSETQYF. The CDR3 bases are TGTGCCAGCAGCCGGAGCGGAAAGAGCGAGACCCAGTACTTC.

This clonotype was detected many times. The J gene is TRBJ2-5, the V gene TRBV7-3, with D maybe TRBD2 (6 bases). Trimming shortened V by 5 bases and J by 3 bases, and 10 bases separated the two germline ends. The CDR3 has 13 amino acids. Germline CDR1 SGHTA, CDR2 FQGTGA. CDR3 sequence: CASSGGREETQYF. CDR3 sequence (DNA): TGTGCCAGCAGCGGAGGGAGAGAAGAGACCCAGTACTTC.

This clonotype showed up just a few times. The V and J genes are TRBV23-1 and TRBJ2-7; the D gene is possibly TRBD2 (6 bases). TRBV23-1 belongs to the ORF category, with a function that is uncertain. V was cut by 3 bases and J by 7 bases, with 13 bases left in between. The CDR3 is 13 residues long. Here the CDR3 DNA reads TGCGCCAGCAGTCATCCCAGACTAGAAGAGCAGTACTTC. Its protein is CASSHPRLEEQYF.

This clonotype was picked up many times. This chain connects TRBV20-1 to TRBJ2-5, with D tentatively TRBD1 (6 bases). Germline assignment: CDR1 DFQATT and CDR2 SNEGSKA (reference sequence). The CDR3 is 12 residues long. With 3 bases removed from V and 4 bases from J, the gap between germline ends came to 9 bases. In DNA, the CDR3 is TGCAGTGCTAGTTGGGGGCCAGAGACCCAGTACTTC. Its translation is CSASWGPETQYF.

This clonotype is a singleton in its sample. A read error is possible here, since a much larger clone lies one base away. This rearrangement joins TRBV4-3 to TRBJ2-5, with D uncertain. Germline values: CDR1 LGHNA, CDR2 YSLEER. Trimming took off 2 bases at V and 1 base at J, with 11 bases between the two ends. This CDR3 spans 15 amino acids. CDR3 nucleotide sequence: TGCGCCAGCAGCCAACTAGGAAGTAGCCAAGAGACCCAGTACTTC. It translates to CASSQLGSSQETQYF.

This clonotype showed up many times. This chain's CDR3 is CASRTGAHSYEQYF. The CDR3, as DNA: TGTGCCAGTCGGACAGGGGCCCACTCCTACGAGCAGTACTTC. The genes are TRBV19 and TRBJ2-7, with TRBD1 matching 9 bases. Trimming removed 8 bases from V and 0 bases from J; junction bases left unmatched: 5. The germline V gene encodes CDR1 LNHDA and CDR2 SQIVND (reference sequence). There are 14 residues in the CDR3.

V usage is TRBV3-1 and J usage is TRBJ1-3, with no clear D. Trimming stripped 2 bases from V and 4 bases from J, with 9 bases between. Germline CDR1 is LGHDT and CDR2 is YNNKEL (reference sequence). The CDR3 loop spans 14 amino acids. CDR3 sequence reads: CASSQREAGNTIYF. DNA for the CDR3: TGTGCCAGCAGCCAACGGGAAGCAGGAAACACCATATATTTT.

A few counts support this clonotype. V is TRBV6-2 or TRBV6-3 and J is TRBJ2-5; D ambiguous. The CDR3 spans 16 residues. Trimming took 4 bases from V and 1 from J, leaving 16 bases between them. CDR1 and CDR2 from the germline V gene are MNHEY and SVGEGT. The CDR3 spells CASSSGGRRVQETQYF. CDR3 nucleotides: TGTGCCAGCAGTTCGGGTGGACGCAGAGTCCAAGAGACCCAGTACTTC.